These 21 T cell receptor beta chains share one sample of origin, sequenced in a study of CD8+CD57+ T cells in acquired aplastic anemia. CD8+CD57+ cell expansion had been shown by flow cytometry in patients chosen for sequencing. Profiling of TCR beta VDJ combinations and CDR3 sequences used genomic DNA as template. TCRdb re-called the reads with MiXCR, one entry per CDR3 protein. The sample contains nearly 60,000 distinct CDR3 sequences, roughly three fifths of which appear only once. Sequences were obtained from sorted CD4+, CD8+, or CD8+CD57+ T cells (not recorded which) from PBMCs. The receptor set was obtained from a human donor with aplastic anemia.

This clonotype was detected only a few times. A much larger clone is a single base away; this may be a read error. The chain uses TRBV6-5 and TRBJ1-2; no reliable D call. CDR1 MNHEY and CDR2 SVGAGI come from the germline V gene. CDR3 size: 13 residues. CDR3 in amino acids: CANSFARIYGYTF. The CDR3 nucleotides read TGTGCCAACAGTTTCGCACGGATCTATGGCTACACCTTC.

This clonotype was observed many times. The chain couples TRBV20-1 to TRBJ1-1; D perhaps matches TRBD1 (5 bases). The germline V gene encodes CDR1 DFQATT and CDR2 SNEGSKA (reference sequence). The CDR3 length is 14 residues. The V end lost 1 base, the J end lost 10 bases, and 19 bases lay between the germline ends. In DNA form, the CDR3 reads TGCAGTGCTAGAGCCCAGGGTGGTGGGTTAACAGCTTTCTTT. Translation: CSARAQGGGLTAFF.

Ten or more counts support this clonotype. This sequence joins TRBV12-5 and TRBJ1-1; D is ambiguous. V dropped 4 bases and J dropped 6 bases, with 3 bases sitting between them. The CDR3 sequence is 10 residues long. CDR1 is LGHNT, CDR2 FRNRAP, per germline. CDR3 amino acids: CASGSPEAFF. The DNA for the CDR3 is TGTGCTAGTGGTTCCCCTGAAGCTTTCTTT.

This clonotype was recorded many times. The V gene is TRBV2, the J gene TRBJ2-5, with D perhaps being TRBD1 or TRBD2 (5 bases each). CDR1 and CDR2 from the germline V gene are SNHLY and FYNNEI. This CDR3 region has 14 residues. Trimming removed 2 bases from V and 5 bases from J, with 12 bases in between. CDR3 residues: CASSERGRRETQYF. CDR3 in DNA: TGTGCCAGCAGTGAAAGGGGCAGGAGGGAGACCCAGTACTTC.

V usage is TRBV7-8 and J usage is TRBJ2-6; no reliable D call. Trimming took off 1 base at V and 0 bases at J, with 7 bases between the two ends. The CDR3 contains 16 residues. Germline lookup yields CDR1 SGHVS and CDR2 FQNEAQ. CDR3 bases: TGTGCCAGCAGCTTAGGACCGCTCTCTGGGGCCAACGTCCTGACTTTC. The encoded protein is CASSLGPLSGANVLTF.

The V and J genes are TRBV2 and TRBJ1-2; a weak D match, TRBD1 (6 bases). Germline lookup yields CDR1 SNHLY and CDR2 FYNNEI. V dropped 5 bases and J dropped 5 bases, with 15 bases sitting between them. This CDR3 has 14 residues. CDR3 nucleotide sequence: TGTGCCAGCAGTTACTCAGGGGACCCATATGGCTACACCTTC. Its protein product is CASSYSGDPYGYTF.

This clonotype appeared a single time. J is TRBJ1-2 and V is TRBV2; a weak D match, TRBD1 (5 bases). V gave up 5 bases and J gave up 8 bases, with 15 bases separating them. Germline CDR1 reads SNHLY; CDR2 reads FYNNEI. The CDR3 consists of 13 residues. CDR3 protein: CASSLRDSWGYTF. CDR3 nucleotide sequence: TGTGCCAGCAGTCTTCGGGACTCCTGGGGCTACACCTTC.

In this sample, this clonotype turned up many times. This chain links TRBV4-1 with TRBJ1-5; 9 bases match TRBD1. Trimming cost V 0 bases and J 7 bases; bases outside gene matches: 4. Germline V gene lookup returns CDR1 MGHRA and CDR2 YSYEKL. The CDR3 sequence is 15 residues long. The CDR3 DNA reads TGCGCCAGCAGCCAAGAAGAGGGGACAGGGCAGCCCCAGCATTTT. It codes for CASSQEEGTGQPQHF.

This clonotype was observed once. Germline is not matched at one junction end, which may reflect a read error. CDR3 nucleotides: TGTGCCAGCCGCGGGGACGGGACAGGGAACTATCAGGCCCAGCATTTT. Translation: CASRGDGTGNYQAQHF. The rearrangement joins TRBV6-1 to TRBJ1-5, with 9 bases fitting TRBD1. The germline gives CDR1 MNHNS, CDR2 SASEGT. This CDR3 has 16 amino acids.

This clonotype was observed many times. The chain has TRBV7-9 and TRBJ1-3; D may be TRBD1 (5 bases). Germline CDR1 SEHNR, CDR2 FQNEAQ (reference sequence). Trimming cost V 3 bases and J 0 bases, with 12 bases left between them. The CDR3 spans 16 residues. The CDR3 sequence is CASSFREGSSGNTIYF. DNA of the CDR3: TGTGCCAGCAGCTTTAGGGAGGGGAGCTCTGGAAACACCATATATTTT.

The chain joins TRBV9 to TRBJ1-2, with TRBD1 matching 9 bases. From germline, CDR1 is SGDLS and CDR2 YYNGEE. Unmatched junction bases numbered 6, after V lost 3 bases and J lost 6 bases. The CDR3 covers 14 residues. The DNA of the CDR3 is TGTGCCAGCAGCGCGTTTAGGGACAGGGATGGCTACACCTTC. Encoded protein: CASSAFRDRDGYTF.

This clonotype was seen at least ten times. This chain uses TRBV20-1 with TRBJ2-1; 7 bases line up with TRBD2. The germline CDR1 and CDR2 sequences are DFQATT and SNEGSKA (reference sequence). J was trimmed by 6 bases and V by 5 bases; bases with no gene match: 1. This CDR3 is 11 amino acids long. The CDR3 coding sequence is TGCAGTGCTGCTAGCGGCAATGAGCAGTTCTTC. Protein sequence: CSAASGNEQFF.

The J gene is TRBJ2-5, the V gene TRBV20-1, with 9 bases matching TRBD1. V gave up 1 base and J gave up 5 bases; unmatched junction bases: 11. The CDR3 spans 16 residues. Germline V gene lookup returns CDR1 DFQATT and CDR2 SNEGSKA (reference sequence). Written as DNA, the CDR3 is TGCAGTGCTAGAGTCCAGCCGGGACAGGGAGGCGAGACCCAGTACTTC. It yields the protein CSARVQPGQGGETQYF.

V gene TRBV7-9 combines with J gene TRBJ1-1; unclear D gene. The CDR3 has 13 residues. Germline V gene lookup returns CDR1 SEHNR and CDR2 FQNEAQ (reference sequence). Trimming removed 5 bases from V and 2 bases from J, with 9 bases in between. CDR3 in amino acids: CASSTGPNTEAFF. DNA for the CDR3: TGTGCCAGCAGCACCGGACCAAACACTGAAGCTTTCTTT. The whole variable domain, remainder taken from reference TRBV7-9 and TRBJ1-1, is DTGVSQNPRHKITKRGQNVTFRCDPISEHNRLYWYRQTLGQGPEFLTYFQNEAQLEKSRLLSDRFSAERPKGSFSTLEIQRTEQGDSAMYLCASSTGPNTEAFFGQGTRLTVV.

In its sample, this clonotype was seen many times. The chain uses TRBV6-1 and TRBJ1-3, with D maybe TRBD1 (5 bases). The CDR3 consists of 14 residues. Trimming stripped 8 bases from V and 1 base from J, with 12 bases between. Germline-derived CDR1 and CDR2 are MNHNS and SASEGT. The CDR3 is CASVRRGSGNTIYF. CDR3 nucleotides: TGTGCCAGCGTCCGTCGGGGGTCTGGAAACACCATATATTTT.

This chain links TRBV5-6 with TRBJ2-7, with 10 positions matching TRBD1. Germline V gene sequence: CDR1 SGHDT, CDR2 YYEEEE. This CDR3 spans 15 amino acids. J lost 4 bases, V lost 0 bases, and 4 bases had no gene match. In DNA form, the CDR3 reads TGTGCCAGCAGCTTGGGGGGACAGGGGTGGTACGAGCAGTACTTC. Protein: CASSLGGQGWYEQYF.

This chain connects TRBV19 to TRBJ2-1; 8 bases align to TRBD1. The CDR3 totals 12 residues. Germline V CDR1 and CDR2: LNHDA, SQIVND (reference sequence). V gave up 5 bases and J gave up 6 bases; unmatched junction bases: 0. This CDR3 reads CASSDRGNEQFF. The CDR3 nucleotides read TGTGCCAGTAGTGACAGGGGCAATGAGCAGTTCTTC.

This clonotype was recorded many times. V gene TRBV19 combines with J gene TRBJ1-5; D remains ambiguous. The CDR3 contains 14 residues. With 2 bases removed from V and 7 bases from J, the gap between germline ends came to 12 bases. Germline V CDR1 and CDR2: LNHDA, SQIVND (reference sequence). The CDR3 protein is CASSIKEEKQPQHF. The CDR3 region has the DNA TGTGCCAGTAGTATAAAGGAGGAAAAGCAGCCCCAGCATTTT.

The CDR3 sequence is CASSPRTDTAYGYTF. The CDR3 nucleotides are TGTGCCAGCAGCCCCCGGACAGATACAGCGTATGGCTACACCTTC. The chain has TRBV7-9 and TRBJ1-2; D may be TRBD1 (6 bases). Germline-derived CDR1 and CDR2 are SEHNR and FQNEAQ (reference sequence). This CDR3 region has 15 residues. The V end lost 5 bases, the J end lost 5 bases, and 18 bases lay between the germline ends.

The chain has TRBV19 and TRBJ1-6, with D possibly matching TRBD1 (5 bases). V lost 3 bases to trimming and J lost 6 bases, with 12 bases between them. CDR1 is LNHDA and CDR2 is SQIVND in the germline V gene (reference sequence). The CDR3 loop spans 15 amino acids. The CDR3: CASSMDSGTNSPLHF. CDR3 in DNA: TGTGCCAGTAGTATGGATTCAGGGACTAATTCACCCCTCCACTTT. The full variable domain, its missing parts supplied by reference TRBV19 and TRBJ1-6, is DGGITQSPKYLFRKEGQNVTLSCEQNLNHDAMYWYRQDPGQGLRLIYYSQIVNDFQKGDIAEGYSVSREKKESFPLTVTSAQKNPTAFYLCASSMDSGTNSPLHFGNGTRLTVT.

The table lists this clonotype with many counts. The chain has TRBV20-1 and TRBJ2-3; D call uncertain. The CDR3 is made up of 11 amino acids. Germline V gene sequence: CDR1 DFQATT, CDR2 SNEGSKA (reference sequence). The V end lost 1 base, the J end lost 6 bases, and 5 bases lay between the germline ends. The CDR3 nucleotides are TGCAGTGCTAGAGGCCCGGATACGCAGTATTTT. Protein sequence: CSARGPDTQYF.